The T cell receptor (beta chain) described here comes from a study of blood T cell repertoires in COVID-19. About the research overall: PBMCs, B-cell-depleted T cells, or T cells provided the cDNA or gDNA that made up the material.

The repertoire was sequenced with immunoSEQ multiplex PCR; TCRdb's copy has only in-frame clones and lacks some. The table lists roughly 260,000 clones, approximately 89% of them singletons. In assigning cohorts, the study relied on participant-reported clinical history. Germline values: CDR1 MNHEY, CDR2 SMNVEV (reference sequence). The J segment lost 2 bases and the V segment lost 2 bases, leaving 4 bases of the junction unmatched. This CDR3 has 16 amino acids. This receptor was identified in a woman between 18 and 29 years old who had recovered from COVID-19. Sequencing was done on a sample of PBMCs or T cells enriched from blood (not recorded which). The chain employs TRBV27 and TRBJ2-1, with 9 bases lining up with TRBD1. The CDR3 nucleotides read TGTGCCAGCAGTTTAAAAGGGACAGGGACCTACAATGAGCAGTTCTTC. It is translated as CASSLKGTGTYNEQFF.